These 14 T cell receptor beta chains were sequenced from one sample in a study of CD8 T cells in ankylosing spondylitis. Points from the study as a whole: Typical of ankylosing spondylitis blood, it appeared, was a TCR beta motif of fewer than 10 highly homologous variants.

TCRdb recomputed calls from the 5' RACE reads with MiXCR, one row per CDR3 protein. Of roughly 450,000 distinct CDR3 sequences listed, roughly 27% were seen once; the top ten hold roughly 1%. These TCRs' antigens remain unknown. The source material was blood, either unsorted or a sorted T cell fraction (not recorded which). The receptors shown here come from a male donor with ankylosing spondylitis.

In its sample, this clonotype was seen many times. This chain uses TRBV5-1 with TRBJ2-3; 10 bases line up with TRBD2. The germline gives CDR1 SGHRS, CDR2 YFSETQ. J gave up 9 bases and V 4 bases, and 14 bases lay outside the gene matches. This CDR3 is built from 16 residues. CDR3 coding DNA: TGCGCCAGCAGCGCCGGGACTAGCGTCGCACAGATAACGCAGTATTTT. Residues: CASSAGTSVAQITQYF. The full variable domain, with the rest looked up from reference TRBV5-1 and TRBJ2-3, is KAGVTQTPRYLIKTRGQQVTLSCSPISGHRSVSWYQQTPGQGLQFLFEYFSETQRNKGNFPGRFSGRQFSNSRSEMNVSTLELGDSALYLCASSAGTSVAQITQYFGPGTRLTVL.

V usage is TRBV20-1 and J usage is TRBJ2-3; 8 bases are a match to TRBD2. The CDR3 sequence is 15 residues long. Germline V CDR1 and CDR2: DFQATT, SNEGSKA (reference sequence). The V segment lost 6 bases and the J segment 6 bases; nucleotides outside the gene matches: 14. CDR3 sequence reads: CSAPGGDRVEDTQYF. The CDR3 region has the DNA TGCAGTGCCCCGGGGGGGGACCGAGTTGAGGATACGCAGTATTTT.

This clonotype was seen more than once but under ten times. The V gene is TRBV10-3, the J gene TRBJ2-3, with TRBD1 matching 7 bases. Germline CDR1 and CDR2: ENHRY and SYGVKD. Trimming cost V 9 bases and J 4 bases; bases outside gene matches: 4. The CDR3 extends over 12 amino acids. The CDR3 spells CAIKQGSDTQYF. The CDR3 nucleotides are TGTGCCATTAAACAGGGGTCAGATACGCAGTATTTT.

This clonotype has more than one count but fewer than ten. The chain carries TRBV5-1 and TRBJ2-7, with D possibly TRBD1 on 5 matching bases. The ends were cut back, 0 bases at V and 3 bases at J, with 13 bases in the middle. This CDR3 has 15 amino acids. Germline CDR1 SGHRS, CDR2 YFSETQ. In nucleotides, the CDR3 is TGCGCCAGCAGCTTGGCGGCAGGGAACCTCTACGAGCAGTACGTC. Translated, it gives CASSLAAGNLYEQYV.

This clonotype came up a few times. CDR3: CSVRTGGAKNSPLHF. DNA of the CDR3: TGCAGTGTTCGGACAGGGGGCGCGAAAAATTCACCCCTCCACTTT. V is TRBV20-1 and J is TRBJ1-6; 11 bases match TRBD1. V was clipped by 7 bases and J by 7 bases; unmatched bases: 9. In germline, CDR1 is DFQATT, CDR2 SNEGSKA (reference sequence). The CDR3 sequence is 15 residues long.

The gene calls are TRBV12-3 or TRBV12-4 and TRBJ2-3, with a weak D call TRBD1 (5 bases). V dropped 7 bases and J dropped 6 bases, with 17 bases sitting between them. The CDR3 spans 14 residues. CDR3 nucleotides: TGTGCCAGCAAGGATCGGCAACAGGTCGATACGCAGTATTTT. Protein sequence: CASKDRQQVDTQYF.

V and J are TRBV4-1 and TRBJ2-5; D is perhaps TRBD2 (5 bases). The CDR3 covers 17 residues. The germline V and J ends were trimmed by 3 bases and 2 bases, with 19 bases remaining between them. Germline V gene sequence: CDR1 MGHRA, CDR2 YSYEKL. CDR3 residues: CASSQRARFREQETQYF. In nucleotides, the CDR3 is TGCGCCAGCAGCCAGCGGGCAAGGTTCCGGGAACAAGAGACCCAGTACTTC.

This clonotype came up a few times. This chain connects TRBV5-1 to TRBJ1-2, with D maybe TRBD1 (5 bases). Trimming stripped 2 bases from V and 0 bases from J, with 8 bases between. Germline V gene lookup returns CDR1 SGHRS and CDR2 YFSETQ. CDR3 length: 14 amino acids. CDR3 residues: CASSLQVANYGYTF. CDR3 nucleotides: TGCGCCAGCAGCTTACAGGTAGCTAACTATGGCTACACCTTC.

Comment on this clonotype: A much larger clone sits a single nucleotide away, making a read error possible. The chain employs TRBV11-2 and TRBJ2-1; D is unresolved. This CDR3 spans 15 amino acids. Germline CDR1 reads SGHAT; CDR2 reads FQNNGV. The ends were cut back, 5 bases at V and 5 bases at J, with 16 bases in the middle. The CDR3 coding sequence is TGTGCCAGCAGCCTACAGCCCAGAGTTGACAATGAGCAGTTCTTC. Translated, it gives CASSLQPRVDNEQFF.

This clonotype was observed many times. The J gene is TRBJ2-1, the V gene TRBV7-9; D is possibly TRBD1 or TRBD2 (7 bases each). CDR1 is SEHNR and CDR2 is FQNEAQ in the germline V gene (reference sequence). The CDR3 loop spans 14 amino acids. V shed 5 bases and J shed 10 bases, with 18 bases lying between them. CDR3 region: CASSPWTGGQEQFF. CDR3 coding DNA: TGTGCCAGCAGCCCCTGGACGGGGGGACAGGAGCAGTTCTTC.

This clonotype was detected only a few times. The chain recombines TRBV11-2 with TRBJ2-2; D is uncertain. Trimming shortened V by 2 bases and J by 6 bases, and 4 bases separated the two germline ends. Germline-derived CDR1 and CDR2 are SGHAT and FQNNGV. CDR3 length: 12 amino acids. The DNA of the CDR3 is TGTGCCAGCAGCTTACCCCCCGGGGAGCTGTTTTTT. Translated, it gives CASSLPPGELFF.

The gene calls are TRBV5-5 and TRBJ1-5; D unclear. The CDR3 contains 14 residues. Germline assignment: CDR1 SGHKS and CDR2 YYEKEE (reference sequence). Trimming took 1 base from V and 4 from J, leaving 9 bases between them. This CDR3 reads CASSLSHNNQPQHF. The DNA of the CDR3 is TGTGCCAGCAGCTTGTCCCATAATAATCAGCCCCAGCATTTT.

This sequence joins TRBV5-4 and TRBJ2-2, with 12 bases lining up with TRBD2. Germline lookup yields CDR1 SGHNT and CDR2 YYREEE (reference sequence). This CDR3 comprises 17 residues. After removal of 9 bases from V and 1 base from J, the junction contained 10 bases not matched to a gene. CDR3 bases: TGTGCCACCACGACTAGCGGGAGCCCCGGGAACACCGGGGAGCTGTTTTTT. It translates to CATTTSGSPGNTGELFF.

This clonotype was recorded a few times. The genes are TRBV20-1 and TRBJ2-3; D possibly uses TRBD1 or TRBD2 (5 bases each). The CDR3 loop spans 14 amino acids. CDR1 and CDR2 from the germline V gene are DFQATT and SNEGSKA (reference sequence). V was trimmed by 5 bases and J by 1 base, leaving 13 bases between them. CDR3 nucleotide sequence: TGCAGTGCTTGGGGACCTGTCGGCACAGATACGCAGTATTTT. Protein: CSAWGPVGTDTQYF.